The sequence of this T cell receptor (beta chain) was determined in a study of post-analysis software for immune sequencing data. Study at large: Relapsing-remitting, secondary progressive and progressive-relapsing multiple sclerosis courses were included.

Points from the study as a whole: Strong co-clustering by F measure was evident for samples that had been prepared in the same batch. Patients showed TRBV5-6, TRBV5-1 and TRBV20-1 among five TRBV segments more frequent than in controls. When compared against controls, multiple sclerosis patients showed significantly lower normalized Chao1 diversity.

CDR1 ENHRY and CDR2 SYGVKD come from the germline V gene. CDR3 length: 15 amino acids. The V end lost 6 bases, the J end lost 7 bases, and 19 bases lay between the germline ends. Included in the TCR beta cDNA libraries were unique molecular identifiers. Each sample of roughly 0.9 to 11 million input T cells yielded 500,000 or so cDNA molecules, so each molecule approximated one T cell. TCRdb itself ran the PCR reads through MiXCR, one entry per CDR3 protein. Of 150,000 to 200,000 distinct CDR3 sequences in the sample, 30% were seen once. At least ten counts were recorded for this clonotype. Its cognate antigen is unknown.

This sequence originates from a girl aged 5-17 years with multiple sclerosis. The sample consisted of blood. V usage is TRBV10-3 and J usage is TRBJ2-1, with D possibly called TRBD1 or TRBD2 (5 bases each). CDR3 sequence reads: CAISHDGTRGNEQFF. DNA for the CDR3: TGTGCCATCAGCCACGACGGGACGAGGGGTAATGAGCAGTTCTTC.